The 3 T cell receptor beta chains below were found in one sample sequenced in a study of CD8 T cells in ankylosing spondylitis. These receptors' targets are unknown. Findings and limits, study-wide: The study identified a TCR beta motif of 7 or 8 highly homologous variants that appeared characteristic of ankylosing spondylitis blood.

TCRdb analysed the 5' RACE reads with MiXCR anew, one entry per CDR3 protein. The sample gives some 700,000 distinct CDR3 sequences, roughly 19% of which show up once; roughly a fifth is in the top ten. Sequencing used blood, either unsorted or a sorted T cell fraction (not recorded which). The source is a male donor with ankylosing spondylitis.

CDR3 coding DNA: TGTGCCAGCAGCCATAAGGGGGCTAGCGGGAGGATTAGCACAGATACGCAGTATTTT. This translates into CASSHKGASGRISTDTQYF. The V gene is TRBV11-2, the J gene TRBJ2-3; 11 bases line up with TRBD2. CDR1 is SGHAT and CDR2 is FQNNGV in the germline V gene. The CDR3 length is 19 residues. V trimming: 5 bases; J trimming: 0 bases; junction bases outside the gene matches: 13.

This clonotype occurred a few times. This chain connects TRBV29-1 to TRBJ2-2; D remains ambiguous. With 2 bases removed from V and 1 base from J, the gap between germline ends came to 5 bases. Germline V lookup: CDR1 SQVTM, CDR2 ANQGSEA. This CDR3 region has 13 residues. CDR3 DNA: TGCAGCGTTGAATGGGGGAACACCGGGGAGCTGTTTTTT. Translating it yields CSVEWGNTGELFF.

The V call is TRBV30, the J call TRBJ2-5; the D is unclear. The germline V gene encodes CDR1 GTSNPN and CDR2 SVGIG (reference sequence). Trimming left V 8 bases short and J 5 bases short, with 9 bases between. This CDR3 region has 10 residues. CDR3 loop: CANNPETQYF. DNA of the CDR3: TGTGCCAATAACCCCGAGACCCAGTACTTC.